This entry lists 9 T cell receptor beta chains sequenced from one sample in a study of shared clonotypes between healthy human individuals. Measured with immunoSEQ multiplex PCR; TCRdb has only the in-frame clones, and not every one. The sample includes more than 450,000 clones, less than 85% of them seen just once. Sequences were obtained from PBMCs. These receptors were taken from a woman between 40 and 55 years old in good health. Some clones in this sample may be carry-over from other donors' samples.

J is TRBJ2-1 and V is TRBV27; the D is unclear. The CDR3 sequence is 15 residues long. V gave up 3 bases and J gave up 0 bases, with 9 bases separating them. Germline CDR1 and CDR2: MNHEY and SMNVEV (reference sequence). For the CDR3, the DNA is TGTGCCAGCAGTTTCGACCGGAGCTCCTACAATGAGCAGTTCTTC. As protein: CASSFDRSSYNEQFF.

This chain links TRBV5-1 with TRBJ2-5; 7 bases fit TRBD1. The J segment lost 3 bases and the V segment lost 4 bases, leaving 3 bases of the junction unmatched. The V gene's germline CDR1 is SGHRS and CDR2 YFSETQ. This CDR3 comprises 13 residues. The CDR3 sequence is CASSTTGEETQYF. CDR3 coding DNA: TGCGCCAGCAGCACTACAGGGGAAGAGACCCAGTACTTC.

CDR3 region: CASSRSSRLNTEAFF. The CDR3, as DNA: TGTGCCAGCAGCCGATCGTCGAGGTTGAACACTGAAGCTTTCTTT. V usage is TRBV16 and J usage is TRBJ1-1, with D unresolved. The CDR3 is 15 residues long. Trimming stripped 4 bases from V and 0 bases from J, with 12 bases between. Germline values: CDR1 KGHSY, CDR2 FQNENV.

The CDR3 region is CASSYLAGGAGELFF. CDR3 coding DNA: TGTGCCAGCAGTTATCTAGCGGGAGGGGCCGGGGAGCTGTTTTTT. The chain recombines TRBV6-5 with TRBJ2-2, with 12 positions matching TRBD2. The CDR3 runs to 15 residues. V shed 3 bases, J shed 6 bases, and the junction held 2 bases outside the gene matches. From germline, CDR1 is MNHEY and CDR2 SVGAGI.

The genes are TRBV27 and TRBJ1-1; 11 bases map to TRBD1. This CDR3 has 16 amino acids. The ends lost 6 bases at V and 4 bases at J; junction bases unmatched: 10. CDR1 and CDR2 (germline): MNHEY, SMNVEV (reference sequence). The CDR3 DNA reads TGTGCCAGCAGACCCCGGACAGGGGGCCCAGGCACTGAAGCTTTCTTT. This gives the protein CASRPRTGGPGTEAFF.

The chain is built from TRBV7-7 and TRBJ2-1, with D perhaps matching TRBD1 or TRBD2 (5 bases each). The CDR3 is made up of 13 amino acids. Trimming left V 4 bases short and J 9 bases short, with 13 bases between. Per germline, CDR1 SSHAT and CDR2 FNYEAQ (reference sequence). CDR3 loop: CASSSGWGIEQFF. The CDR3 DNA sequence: TGTGCCAGCAGCTCAGGGTGGGGGATTGAGCAGTTCTTC.

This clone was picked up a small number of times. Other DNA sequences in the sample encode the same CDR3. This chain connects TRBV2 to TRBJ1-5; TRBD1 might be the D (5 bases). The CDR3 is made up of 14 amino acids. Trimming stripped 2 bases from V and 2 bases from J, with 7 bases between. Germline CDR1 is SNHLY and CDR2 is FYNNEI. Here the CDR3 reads CASSEQGGNQPQHF. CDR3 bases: TGTGCCAGCAGTGAACAGGGTGGCAATCAGCCCCAGCATTTT.

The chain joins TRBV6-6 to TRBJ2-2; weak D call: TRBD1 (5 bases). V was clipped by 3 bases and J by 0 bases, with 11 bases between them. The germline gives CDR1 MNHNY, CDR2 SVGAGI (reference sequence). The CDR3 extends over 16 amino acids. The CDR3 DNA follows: TGTGCCAGCAGTTATAGGCAGGGCGCGAACACCGGGGAGCTGTTTTTT. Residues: CASSYRQGANTGELFF.

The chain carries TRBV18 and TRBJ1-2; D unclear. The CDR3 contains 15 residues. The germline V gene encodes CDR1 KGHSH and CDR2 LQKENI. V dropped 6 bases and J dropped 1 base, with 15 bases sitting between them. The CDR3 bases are TGTGCCAGCTCCCCAGAGGCGAGAAATAACTATGGCTACACCTTC. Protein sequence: CASSPEARNNYGYTF.